In its sample, the clone carrying this TCR beta chain was seen many times. Its antigen is undetermined. Thyroid surgery had not been preceded by any treatment in any patient. J lost 4 bases, V lost 3 bases, and 7 bases had no gene match. CDR3 length: 15 residues. CDR1 is ENHRY and CDR2 is SYGVKD in the germline V gene. The sample is drawn from a study of metastatic and nonmetastatic thyroid tumors. At the level of the study: Where malignant and benign thyroid patients were concerned, repertoires were compared across blood and tumor or nodule tissue.

TCRdb re-processed the PCR reads through MiXCR. The sample includes 20,000 to 30,000 clones, around 20% seen only once; the top ten take about 7.9%. Study-level points and caveats: Within blood and tumor, benign nodules reportedly had significantly lower TCR beta diversity than malignant thyroid tumors did.

The receptor was derived from a female donor with papillary thyroid cancer or a benign thyroid nodule (not recorded which). Some clones in this sample may be carry-over from other donors' samples. Sequenced sample: blood. The chain combines TRBV10-3 with TRBJ1-1, with 8 bases matching TRBD1. The CDR3 DNA follows: TGTGCCATCAGTGACCCCACTACAGGGGGCACTGAAGCTTTCTTT. Protein product: CAISDPTTGGTEAFF.